These T cell receptor beta chains were read from a single sample in a study of T cells after yellow fever vaccination. TCRdb independently ran MiXCR on the 5' RACE reads; one entry per CDR3 protein. The data hold 50,000 to 75,000 distinct CDR3 sequences, with approximately 6.9% observed a single time. The starting material was CD8+ T cells sorted from PBMCs, obtained on the day of the first yellow fever vaccination. The receptors were sampled from a man younger than 30 who received the YFV17D yellow fever vaccine. Both conserved end residues are part of each CDR3.

j_call v_call cdr3_aa
TRBJ2-1 TRBV29-1 CSVEGLAGGEQFF
TRBJ2-2 TRBV29-1 CSVRDTTGELFF
TRBJ1-2 TRBV4-3 CASSQDWGQTNYGYTF
TRBJ2-3 TRBV7-9 CASSPYTDTQYF
TRBJ2-7 TRBV19 CASSILPGQTYEQYF
TRBJ1-1 TRBV28 CASSLSRGWGTEAFF
TRBJ2-5 TRBV5-6 CASSLASGGFETQYF
TRBJ2-1 TRBV5-8 CASSSETVEQFF
TRBJ2-3 TRBV5-6 CASSRLAGGADTQYF
TRBJ1-1 TRBV12-3/TRBV12-4 CASSLMRTEAFF
TRBJ1-1 TRBV4-1 CASSQGSNTEAFF
TRBJ2-7 TRBV13 CASSSGTPGSEQYF
TRBJ2-1 TRBV2 CASGGRGGSAPHNEQFF
TRBJ2-1 TRBV5-4 CASSWTSTENNEQFF
TRBJ1-1 TRBV29-1 CSVEWGRGGWTEAFF
TRBJ2-5 TRBV19 CATSFGGLGETQYF
TRBJ1-6 TRBV9 CASSVEDIPSPLHF
TRBJ2-5 TRBV19 CDSSIGSGSIWETQYF
TRBJ2-1 TRBV7-3 CASSLKGAGGPFF
TRBJ2-1 TRBV6-1 CASGPYNEQFF
TRBJ1-1 TRBV12-3/TRBV12-4 CASSSVPGQGPNTEAFF
TRBJ2-1 TRBV12-3/TRBV12-4 CASSRGGLFF
TRBJ2-1 TRBV15 CATSIPVGGYNEQFF
TRBJ2-1 TRBV4-1 CASSRTRTSGNNEQFF
TRBJ1-2 TRBV6-2/TRBV6-3 CASSYSSQRANYGYTF
TRBJ2-2 TRBV7-9 CASRDAGGLNTGELFF
TRBJ1-5 TRBV7-9 CASSFGGEDSNQPQHF
TRBJ2-7 TRBV4-1 CASSQVAGGPYEQYF
TRBJ2-4 TRBV3-1 CASSHKREGVAKNIQYF
TRBJ2-7 TRBV5-5 CASKQGNEQYF
TRBJ2-1 TRBV14 CASSTTSGGSGNNEQFF
TRBJ2-2 TRBV27 CASAEADYTGELFF
TRBJ1-2 TRBV25-1 CASSDGTGKGYGYTF
TRBJ1-1 TRBV6-2/TRBV6-3 CASSYVGTGVPGTEAFF
TRBJ1-2 TRBV7-9 CASSYGTAILGYTF
TRBJ1-6 TRBV7-9 CASSDDMSSYNSPLHF
TRBJ2-3 TRBV7-9 CASSFFGGADTQYF
TRBJ2-7 TRBV5-4 CASSLERAAYEQYF
TRBJ2-3 TRBV4-1 CASSFFRDRRTSTDTQYF
TRBJ2-2 TRBV5-1 CASRPGTDFGELFF
TRBJ2-2 TRBV20-1 CSARPGAGELFF
TRBJ2-1 TRBV27 CASTWDGRSYNEQFF
TRBJ2-1 TRBV6-5 CASSYTPATNEQFF
TRBJ2-5 TRBV20-1 CSAPGLGERETQYF
TRBJ1-1 TRBV15 CATSSAGGTFF
TRBJ2-3 TRBV7-9 CASSGRRTSATDTQYF
TRBJ2-7 TRBV5-1 CASSLGQGGFYEQYF
TRBJ1-1 TRBV21-1 CASSKGTRTGKNTEAFF
TRBJ2-1 TRBV27 CASNGQGARDEQFF